The source of this T cell receptor (beta chain) is a study of blood T cells in healthy people across ages. This CDR3 is 12 amino acids long. V dropped 4 bases and J dropped 9 bases, with 12 bases sitting between them. The germline V gene has CDR1 SGHTA and CDR2 FQGNSA. A second PCR of about 6 to 12 cycles used a sample-barcoded 5' primer and a J-beta primer mix. There were at least 3 million CDR3-containing paired-end reads obtained from each sample. Via MiXCR, TCRdb re-called the 5' RACE reads, giving one row per CDR3 protein. The sample comprises fewer than 1,000,000 distinct CDR3 sequences, under 45% of which are singletons, and about 19% rests with the top ten. This clonotype has only a few counts.

The sequencing input was blood. The V and J genes are TRBV7-2 and TRBJ1-2, with D perhaps matching TRBD1 (5 bases). The clonotype was recovered from a man aged 60 to 75 in good health. The CDR3 is CASSSRGESYTF. The CDR3 coding sequence is TGTGCCAGCAGCTCCCGAGGGGAAAGCTACACCTTC.